This record covers a single TCR beta chain. Its antigen is unidentified. This specimen comes from a study of beta chain features in type 1 diabetes. Expressed TCRB transcripts were sequenced after all isolated RNA was converted to cDNA. The repertoire was sequenced with immunoSEQ multiplex PCR; TCRdb's copy has only in-frame clones and lacks some. This table has about 110,000 clones, 40% appearing once. The study's findings and limits: VDJ junctions from patients with type 1 diabetes contained fewer insertions and more deletions. Sampled from patients, naive, central memory and Treg TCRB repertoires appeared more similar than those sampled from healthy donors. PCR might preferentially amplify shorter templates, equally in patients and controls.

Germline lookup yields CDR1 SEHNR and CDR2 FQNEAQ (reference sequence). V shed 0 bases and J shed 10 bases, with 11 bases lying between them. CDR3 size: 13 residues. Material: stem cell memory CD4+ T cells from blood. This chain links TRBV7-9 with TRBJ2-3; D gene unclear. This sequence originates from a woman under 30 in good health. The CDR3 protein is CASSLAVQSAQYF. CDR3 coding DNA: TGTGCCAGCAGCTTAGCAGTCCAGTCTGCGCAGTATTTT.